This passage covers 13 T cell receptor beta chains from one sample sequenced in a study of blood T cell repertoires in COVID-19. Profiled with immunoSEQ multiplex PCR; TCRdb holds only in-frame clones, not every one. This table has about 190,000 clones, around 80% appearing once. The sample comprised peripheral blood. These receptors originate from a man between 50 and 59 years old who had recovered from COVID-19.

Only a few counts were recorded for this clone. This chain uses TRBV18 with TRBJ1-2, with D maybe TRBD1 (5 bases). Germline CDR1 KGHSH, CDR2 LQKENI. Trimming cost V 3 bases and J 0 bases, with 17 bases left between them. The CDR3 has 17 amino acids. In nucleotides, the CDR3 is TGTGCCAGCTCACCCGCGAATCCCGACAGCGCTAACTATGGCTACACCTTC. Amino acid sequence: CASSPANPDSANYGYTF.

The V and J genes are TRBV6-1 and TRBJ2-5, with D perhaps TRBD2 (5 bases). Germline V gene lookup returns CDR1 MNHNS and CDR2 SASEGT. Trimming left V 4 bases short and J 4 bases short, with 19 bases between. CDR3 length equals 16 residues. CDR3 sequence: CASSAPGKSDGETQYF. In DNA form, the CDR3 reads TGTGCCAGCAGTGCCCCGGGGAAGAGCGACGGAGAGACCCAGTACTTC.

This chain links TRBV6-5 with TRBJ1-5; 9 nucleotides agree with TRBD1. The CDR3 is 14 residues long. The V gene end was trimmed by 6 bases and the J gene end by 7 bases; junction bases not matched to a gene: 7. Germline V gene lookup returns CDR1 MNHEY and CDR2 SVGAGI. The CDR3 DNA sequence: TGTGCCAGCAGCCGGGACAGGGACGGACAGCCCCAGCATTTT. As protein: CASSRDRDGQPQHF.

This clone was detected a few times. The DNA for the CDR3 is TGTGCCAGCAGCACGGGACAGGGACACACCATATATTTT. Protein product: CASSTGQGHTIYF. The chain has TRBV27 and TRBJ1-3, with TRBD1 identical over 9 bases. With V trimmed by 6 bases and J by 8 bases, 5 bases remained unmatched. Germline V gene data show CDR1 as MNHEY and CDR2 as SMNVEV (reference sequence). This CDR3 is 13 amino acids long.

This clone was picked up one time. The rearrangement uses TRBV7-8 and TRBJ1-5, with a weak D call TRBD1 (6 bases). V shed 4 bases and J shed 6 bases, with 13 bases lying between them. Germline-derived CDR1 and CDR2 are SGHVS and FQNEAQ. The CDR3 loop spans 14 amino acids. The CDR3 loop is CASSWSGAGQPQHF. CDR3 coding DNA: TGTGCCAGCAGCTGGTCAGGGGCGGGTCAGCCCCAGCATTTT.

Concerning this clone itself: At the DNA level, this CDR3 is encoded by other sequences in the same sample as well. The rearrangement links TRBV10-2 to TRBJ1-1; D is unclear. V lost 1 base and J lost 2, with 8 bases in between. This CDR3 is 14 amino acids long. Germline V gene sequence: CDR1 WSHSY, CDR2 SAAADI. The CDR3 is CASSEFGVNTEAFF. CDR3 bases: TGCGCCAGCAGTGAGTTCGGAGTAAACACTGAAGCTTTCTTT.

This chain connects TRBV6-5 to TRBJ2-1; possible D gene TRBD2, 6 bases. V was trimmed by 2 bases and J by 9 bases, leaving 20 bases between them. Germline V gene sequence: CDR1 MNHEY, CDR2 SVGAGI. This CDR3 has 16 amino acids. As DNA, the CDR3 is TGTGCCAGCAGTTACCCCGTAGCAGGAGGGCCGGTTGAGCAGTTCTTC. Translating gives CASSYPVAGGPVEQFF.

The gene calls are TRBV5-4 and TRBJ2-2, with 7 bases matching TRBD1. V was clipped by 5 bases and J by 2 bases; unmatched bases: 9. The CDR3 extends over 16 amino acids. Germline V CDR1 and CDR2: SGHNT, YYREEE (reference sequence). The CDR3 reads CASRGKGTVNTGELFF. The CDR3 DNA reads TGTGCCAGCAGGGGGAAAGGGACAGTAAACACCGGGGAGCTGTTTTTT.

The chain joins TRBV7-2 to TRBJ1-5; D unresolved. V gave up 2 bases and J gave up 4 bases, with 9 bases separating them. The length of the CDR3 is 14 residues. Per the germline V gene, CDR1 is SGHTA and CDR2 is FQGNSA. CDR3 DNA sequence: TGTGCCAGCAGCTTATTCCCAGGAAATCAGCCCCAGCATTTT. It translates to CASSLFPGNQPQHF.

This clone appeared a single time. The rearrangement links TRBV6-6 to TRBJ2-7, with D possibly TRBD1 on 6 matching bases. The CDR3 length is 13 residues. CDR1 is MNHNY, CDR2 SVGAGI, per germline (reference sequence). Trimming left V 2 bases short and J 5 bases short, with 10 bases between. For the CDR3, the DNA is TGTGCCAGCAGTTACCGGGACATGGACGAGCAGTACTTC. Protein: CASSYRDMDEQYF.

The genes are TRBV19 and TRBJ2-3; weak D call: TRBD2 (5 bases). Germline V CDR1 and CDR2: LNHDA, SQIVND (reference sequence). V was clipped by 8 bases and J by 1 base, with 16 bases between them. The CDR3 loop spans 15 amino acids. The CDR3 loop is CASSQPGYGTDTQYF. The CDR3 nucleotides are TGTGCCAGTTCCCAACCGGGGTATGGCACAGATACGCAGTATTTT.

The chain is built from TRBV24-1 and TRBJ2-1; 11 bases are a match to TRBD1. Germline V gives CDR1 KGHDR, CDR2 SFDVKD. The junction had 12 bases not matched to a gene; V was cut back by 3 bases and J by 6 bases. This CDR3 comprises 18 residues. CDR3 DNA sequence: TGTGCCACCAGTGATCCATCACCCGGACAGGGGGCAGGCAATGAGCAGTTCTTC. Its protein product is CATSDPSPGQGAGNEQFF.

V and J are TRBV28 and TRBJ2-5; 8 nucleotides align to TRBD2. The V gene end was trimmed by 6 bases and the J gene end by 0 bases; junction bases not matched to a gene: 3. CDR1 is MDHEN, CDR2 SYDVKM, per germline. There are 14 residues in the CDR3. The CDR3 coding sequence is TGTGCCAGCAGCATACTAGCGGACCAAGAGACCCAGTACTTC. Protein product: CASSILADQETQYF.